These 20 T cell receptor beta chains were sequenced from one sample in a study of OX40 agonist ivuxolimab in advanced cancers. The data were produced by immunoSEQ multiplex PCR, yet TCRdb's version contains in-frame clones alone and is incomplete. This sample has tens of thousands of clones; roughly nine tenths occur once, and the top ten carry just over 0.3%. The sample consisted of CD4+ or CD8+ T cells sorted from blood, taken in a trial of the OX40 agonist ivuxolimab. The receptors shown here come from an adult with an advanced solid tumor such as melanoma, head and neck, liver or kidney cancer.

In DNA, the CDR3 is TGTGCCAGCAGTTTGCAGGGGCGCGGCTACACCTTC. Its protein is CASSLQGRGYTF. This chain uses TRBV6-6 with TRBJ1-2, with a weak D call TRBD1 (6 bases). Germline V lookup: CDR1 MNHNY, CDR2 SVGAGI (reference sequence). V lost 4 bases to trimming and J lost 8 bases, with 11 bases between them. The CDR3 totals 12 residues.

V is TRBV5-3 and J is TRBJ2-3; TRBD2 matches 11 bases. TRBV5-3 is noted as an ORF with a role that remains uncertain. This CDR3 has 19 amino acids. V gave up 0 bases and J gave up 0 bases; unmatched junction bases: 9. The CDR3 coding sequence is TGTGCCAGAAGCTTGGCTAGCGGGAGGTCTGTCCCAAGCACAGATACGCAGTATTTT. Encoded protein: CARSLASGRSVPSTDTQYF.

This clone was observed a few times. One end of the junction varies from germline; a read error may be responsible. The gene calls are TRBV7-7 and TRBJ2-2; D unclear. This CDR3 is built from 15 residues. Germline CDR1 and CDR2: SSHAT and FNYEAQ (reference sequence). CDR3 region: CASSLQPRNTGELFF. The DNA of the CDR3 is TGTGCTAGCAGCTTGCAGCCCAGAAACACCGGGGAGCTGTTTTTT.

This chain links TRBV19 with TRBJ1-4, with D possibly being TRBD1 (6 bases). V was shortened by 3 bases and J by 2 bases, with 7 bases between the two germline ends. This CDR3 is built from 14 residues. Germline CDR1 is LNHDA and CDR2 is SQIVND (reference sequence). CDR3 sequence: CASSITGTNEKLFF. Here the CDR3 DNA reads TGTGCCAGTAGTATCACAGGGACTAATGAAAAACTGTTTTTT.

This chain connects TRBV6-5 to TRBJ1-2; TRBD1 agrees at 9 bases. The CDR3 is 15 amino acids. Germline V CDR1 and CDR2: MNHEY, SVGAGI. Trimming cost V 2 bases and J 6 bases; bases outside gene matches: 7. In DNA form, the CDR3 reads TGTGCCAGCAGTTACGGGGACAGGGTATGGCATGGCTACACCTTC. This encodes CASSYGDRVWHGYTF.

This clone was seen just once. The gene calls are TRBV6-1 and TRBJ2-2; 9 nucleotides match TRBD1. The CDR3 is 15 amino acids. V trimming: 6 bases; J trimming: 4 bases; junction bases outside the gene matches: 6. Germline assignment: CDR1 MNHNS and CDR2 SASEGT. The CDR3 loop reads CASRRGQGGTGELFF. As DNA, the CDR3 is TGTGCCAGCAGACGGGGACAGGGAGGCACCGGGGAGCTGTTTTTT.

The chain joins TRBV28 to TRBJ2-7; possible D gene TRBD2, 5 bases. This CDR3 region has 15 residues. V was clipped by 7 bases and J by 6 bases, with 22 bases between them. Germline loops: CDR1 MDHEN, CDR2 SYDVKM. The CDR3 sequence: CASTVPSGVRLEQYF. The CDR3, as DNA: TGTGCCAGCACCGTTCCCTCCGGGGTCAGGCTCGAGCAGTACTTC.

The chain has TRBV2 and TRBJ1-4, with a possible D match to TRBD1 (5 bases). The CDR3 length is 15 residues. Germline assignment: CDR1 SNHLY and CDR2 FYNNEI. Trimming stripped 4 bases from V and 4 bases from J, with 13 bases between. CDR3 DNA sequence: TGTGCCAGCAGTGCGGTCCAGGGTATTAATGAAAAACTGTTTTTT. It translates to CASSAVQGINEKLFF.

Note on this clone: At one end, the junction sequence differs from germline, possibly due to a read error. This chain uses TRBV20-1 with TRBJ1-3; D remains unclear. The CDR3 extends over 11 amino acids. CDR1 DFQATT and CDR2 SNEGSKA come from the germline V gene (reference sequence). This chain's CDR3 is CSASTGSTIYF. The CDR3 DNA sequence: TGCAGTGCTAGTACCGGAAGCACCATATATTTT.

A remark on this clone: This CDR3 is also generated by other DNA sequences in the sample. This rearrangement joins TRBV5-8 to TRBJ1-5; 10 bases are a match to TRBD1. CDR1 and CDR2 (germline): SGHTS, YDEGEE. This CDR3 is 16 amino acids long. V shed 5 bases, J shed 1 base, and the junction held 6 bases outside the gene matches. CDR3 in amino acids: CASRGDRGQSNQPQHF. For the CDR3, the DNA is TGTGCCAGCAGAGGGGACAGGGGTCAGAGCAATCAGCCCCAGCATTTT.

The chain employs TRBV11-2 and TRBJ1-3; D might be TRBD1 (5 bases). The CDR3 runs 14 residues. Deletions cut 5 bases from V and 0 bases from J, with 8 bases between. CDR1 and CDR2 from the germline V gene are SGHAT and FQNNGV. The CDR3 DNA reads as TGTGCCAGCAGCCGGGACTTCTCTGGAAACACCATATATTTT. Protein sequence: CASSRDFSGNTIYF.

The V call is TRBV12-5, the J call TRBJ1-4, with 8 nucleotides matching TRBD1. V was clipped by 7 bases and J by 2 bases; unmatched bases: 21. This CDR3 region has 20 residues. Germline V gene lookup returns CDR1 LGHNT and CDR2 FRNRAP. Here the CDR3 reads CASAPGGTGIFRVTNEKLFF. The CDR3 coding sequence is TGTGCTAGTGCCCCCGGCGGGACAGGAATATTTAGAGTGACTAATGAAAAACTGTTTTTT.

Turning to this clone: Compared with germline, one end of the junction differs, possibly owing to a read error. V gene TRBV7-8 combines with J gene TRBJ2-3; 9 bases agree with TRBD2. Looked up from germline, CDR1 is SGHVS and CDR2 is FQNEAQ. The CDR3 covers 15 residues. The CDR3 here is CASSLAGLRTDTQYF. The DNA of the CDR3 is TGTGCCAGCAGCCTAGCGGGACTAAGGACAGATACGCAGTATTTT.

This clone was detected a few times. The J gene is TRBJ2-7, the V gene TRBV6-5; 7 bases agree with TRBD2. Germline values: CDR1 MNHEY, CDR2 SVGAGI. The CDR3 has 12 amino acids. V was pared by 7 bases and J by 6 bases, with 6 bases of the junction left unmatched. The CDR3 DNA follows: TGTGCCAGCAAATCGGGGAGGGGCGAGCAGTACTTC. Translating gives CASKSGRGEQYF.

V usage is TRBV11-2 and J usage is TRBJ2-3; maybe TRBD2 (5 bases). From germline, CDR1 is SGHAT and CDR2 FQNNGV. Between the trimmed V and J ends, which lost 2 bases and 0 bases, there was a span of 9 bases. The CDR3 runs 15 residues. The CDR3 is CASSLSGPSTDTQYF. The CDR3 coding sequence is TGTGCCAGCAGCTTAAGCGGTCCTAGCACAGATACGCAGTATTTT.

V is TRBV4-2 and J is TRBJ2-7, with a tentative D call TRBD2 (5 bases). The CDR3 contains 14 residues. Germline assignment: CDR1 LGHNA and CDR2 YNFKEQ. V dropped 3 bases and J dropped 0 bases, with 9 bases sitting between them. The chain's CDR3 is CASSHTRISYEQYF. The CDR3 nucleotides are TGTGCCAGCAGCCACACTAGGATCTCCTACGAGCAGTACTTC.

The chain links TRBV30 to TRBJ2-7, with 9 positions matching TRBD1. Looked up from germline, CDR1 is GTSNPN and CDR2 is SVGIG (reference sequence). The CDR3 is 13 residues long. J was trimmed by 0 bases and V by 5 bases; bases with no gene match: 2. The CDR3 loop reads CAWGTGSSYEQYF. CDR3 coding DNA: TGTGCCTGGGGGACAGGGAGCTCCTACGAGCAGTACTTC.

CDR3 sequence reads: CASSLAGAADTQYF. The CDR3 DNA reads TGTGCCAGCAGCTTAGCCGGGGCCGCAGATACGCAGTATTTT. V is TRBV7-9 and J is TRBJ2-3; D tentatively reads TRBD1 or TRBD2 (5 bases each). The CDR3 extends over 14 amino acids. V lost 0 bases, J lost 4 bases, and 8 bases lay in between. Germline V gene lookup returns CDR1 SEHNR and CDR2 FQNEAQ (reference sequence).

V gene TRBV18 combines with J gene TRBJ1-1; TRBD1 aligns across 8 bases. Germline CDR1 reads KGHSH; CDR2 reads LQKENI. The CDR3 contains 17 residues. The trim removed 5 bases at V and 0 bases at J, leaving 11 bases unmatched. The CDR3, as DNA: TGTGCCAGCTCAACAACCGGACAGGGCTCCATGAACACTGAAGCTTTCTTT. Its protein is CASSTTGQGSMNTEAFF.

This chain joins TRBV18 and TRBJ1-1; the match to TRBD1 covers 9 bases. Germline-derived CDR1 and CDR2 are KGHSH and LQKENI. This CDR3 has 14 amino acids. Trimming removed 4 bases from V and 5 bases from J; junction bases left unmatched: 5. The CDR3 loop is CASSLGQGETEAFF. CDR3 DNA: TGTGCCAGCTCACTGGGACAGGGCGAAACTGAAGCTTTCTTT.